The next 24 T cell receptor beta chains were all read from a single sample in a study of T cell responses to AZD1222 COVID-19 vaccine. Some clones are missing from TCRdb's copy, which holds only in-frame ones; the method was immunoSEQ multiplex PCR. The data show roughly 250,000 clones, with 85% to 95% seen just once and 0.5% to 0.7% held by the top ten. Material: peripheral blood, obtained on day 0 of AZD1222 vaccination. Receptors were obtained from an adult in good health.

V usage is TRBV12-3 or TRBV12-4 and J usage is TRBJ1-5; D might be TRBD1 (5 bases). The CDR3 is 13 amino acids. Trimming stripped 3 bases from V and 4 bases from J, with 7 bases between. CDR3 sequence reads: CASSFDRNQPQHF. The CDR3 bases are TGTGCCAGCAGTTTCGACAGAAATCAGCCCCAGCATTTT.

V and J are TRBV29-1 and TRBJ2-2, with D possibly matching TRBD2 (5 bases). Per germline, CDR1 SQVTM and CDR2 ANQGSEA. This CDR3 has 14 amino acids. Trimming stripped 6 bases from V and 2 bases from J, with 13 bases between. DNA of the CDR3: TGCAGCGTAGCCCGGGATCCCAACACCGGGGAGCTGTTTTTT. Its translation is CSVARDPNTGELFF.

The chain links TRBV5-4 to TRBJ2-3, with 8 bases identical to TRBD2. The CDR3 is 16 residues long. CDR1 and CDR2 (germline): SGHNT, YYREEE (reference sequence). Germline trimming cut 4 bases from V and 1 base from J; bases unmatched to any gene: 8. The CDR3, as DNA: TGTGCCAGCAGCCTCCTAGGAGCGGGGGGCACAGATACGCAGTATTTT. Translating it yields CASSLLGAGGTDTQYF.

The V and J genes are TRBV5-1 and TRBJ2-1, with 9 bases aligning to TRBD1. The germline V gene encodes CDR1 SGHRS and CDR2 YFSETQ. The CDR3 has 14 amino acids. V was clipped by 3 bases and J by 6 bases; unmatched bases: 4. The CDR3 DNA sequence: TGCGCCAGCAGCTGGGGACAGGGAGGCAATGAGCAGTTCTTC. As protein: CASSWGQGGNEQFF.

The chain couples TRBV20-1 to TRBJ2-7; D is uncertain. The CDR3 length is 13 residues. V was clipped by 3 bases and J by 2 bases, with 11 bases between them. Germline V gives CDR1 DFQATT, CDR2 SNEGSKA (reference sequence). In nucleotides, the CDR3 is TGCAGTGCTAGTAAGGGTAAGACCTACGAGCAGTACTTC. It translates to CSASKGKTYEQYF.

The chain combines TRBV19 with TRBJ2-7, with 10 bases fitting TRBD1. Per germline, CDR1 LNHDA and CDR2 SQIVND (reference sequence). With V trimmed by 5 bases and J by 2 bases, 6 bases remained unmatched. This CDR3 contains 15 residues. In nucleotides, the CDR3 is TGTGCCAGTAGTCCGACAGGGGGCTCCCCCTACGAGCAGTACTTC. It is translated as CASSPTGGSPYEQYF.

The rearrangement joins TRBV7-9 to TRBJ2-3, with D maybe TRBD2 (6 bases). CDR3 length: 14 residues. V gave up 1 base and J gave up 4 bases, with 9 bases separating them. From germline, CDR1 is SEHNR and CDR2 FQNEAQ (reference sequence). Here the CDR3 reads CASSLDGGADTQYF. In DNA, the CDR3 is TGTGCCAGCAGCTTAGACGGAGGGGCAGATACGCAGTATTTT.

The J gene is TRBJ2-2, the V gene TRBV7-9, with no clear D. The germline V gene encodes CDR1 SEHNR and CDR2 FQNEAQ (reference sequence). The CDR3 covers 13 residues. The ends were cut back, 1 base at V and 2 bases at J, with 2 bases in the middle. Here the CDR3 DNA reads TGTGCCAGCAGCTTAGACAACACCGGGGAGCTGTTTTTT. Protein: CASSLDNTGELFF.

The rearrangement uses TRBV5-1 and TRBJ1-4; 9 nucleotides line up with TRBD1. The CDR3 sequence is 15 residues long. The junction had 8 bases not matched to a gene; V was cut back by 4 bases and J by 7 bases. The germline gives CDR1 SGHRS, CDR2 YFSETQ. The CDR3 coding sequence is TGCGCCAGCAGCGACCAAGGACAGGGGATTGAAAAACTGTTTTTT. This sequence encodes CASSDQGQGIEKLFF.

The chain uses TRBV3-1 (or the pseudogene TRBV3-2) and TRBJ1-1; 10 nucleotides line up with TRBD1. The germline CDR1 and CDR2 sequences are LGHDT and YNNKEL (reference sequence). Trimming took 4 bases from V and 5 from J; bases not matched to a gene: 1. The CDR3 has 13 residues. The CDR3 region is CASSRQGATEAFF. The CDR3 DNA reads as TGTGCCAGCAGCCGACAGGGGGCAACTGAAGCTTTCTTT.

As to this clone: Because the CDR3's place on the DNA is in doubt, the DNA is left out and the CDR3 is given as listed by TCRdb. This chain connects TRBV3-1 (or the pseudogene TRBV3-2) to TRBJ1-5. From its first to its last residue, the CDR3 has 15 amino acids. Germline values: CDR1 LGHDT, CDR2 YNNKEL (reference sequence). The chain's CDR3 is CASSQGVPADQPQHF.

The CDR3 DNA reads TGTGCCAGCCGTACAGGGTACAATCAGCCCCAGCATTTT. Its translation is CASRTGYNQPQHF. The V and J genes are TRBV2 and TRBJ1-5, with a possible D match to TRBD1 (6 bases). From germline, CDR1 is SNHLY and CDR2 FYNNEI. Trimming cost V 8 bases and J 3 bases, with 11 bases left between them. The CDR3 contains 13 residues. The variable domain in full, completed from reference TRBV2 and TRBJ1-5, reads EPEVTQTPSHQVTQMGQEVILRCVPISNHLYFYWYRQILGQKVEFLVSFYNNEISEKSEIFDDQFSVERPDGSNFTLKIRSTKLEDSAMYFCASRTGYNQPQHFGDGTRLSIL.

This clone occurred once. The genes are TRBV10-3 and TRBJ1-1, with 8 bases identical to TRBD1. CDR3 length equals 13 residues. The V and J ends lost 7 bases and 0 bases, in that order; junction bases with no gene match: 1. Germline V lookup: CDR1 ENHRY, CDR2 SYGVKD. The CDR3 loop is CAIKTGVNTEAFF. The CDR3 DNA reads as TGTGCCATCAAGACAGGGGTGAACACTGAAGCTTTCTTT.

The chain is built from TRBV20-1 and TRBJ2-3, with D perhaps matching TRBD1 or TRBD2 (5 bases each). V gave up 3 bases and J gave up 2 bases, with 9 bases separating them. The germline CDR1 and CDR2 sequences are DFQATT and SNEGSKA (reference sequence). The CDR3 spans 13 residues. In DNA form, the CDR3 reads TGCAGTGCTAGTGGGGACCACACAGATACGCAGTATTTT. Its protein is CSASGDHTDTQYF.

This clone was recorded only once. The chain links TRBV11-3 to TRBJ2-5; 11 nucleotides line up with TRBD2. Germline V gene lookup returns CDR1 SGHNT and CDR2 YENEEA. The CDR3 contains 17 residues. The junction had 10 bases not matched to a gene; V was cut back by 4 bases and J by 3 bases. CDR3 bases: TGTGCCAGCAGCTCGGCCAAAACTAGCGGGGGTAAAGAGACCCAGTACTTC. It yields the protein CASSSAKTSGGKETQYF.

The chain links TRBV3-1 (or the pseudogene TRBV3-2) to TRBJ1-1, with a tentative D call TRBD1 (5 bases). CDR1 is LGHDT, CDR2 YNNKEL, per germline (reference sequence). CDR3 size: 18 residues. The V gene lost 1 base and the J gene lost 1 base, with 19 bases spanning the gap. CDR3: CASSQGGLTGFRNTEAFF. CDR3 sequence (DNA): TGTGCCAGCAGCCAAGGCGGACTTACAGGATTTCGGAACACTGAAGCTTTCTTT.

The chain recombines TRBV6-2 or TRBV6-3 with TRBJ2-1; D might be TRBD2 (5 bases). Germline V CDR1 and CDR2: MNHEY, SVGEGT. V was cut by 6 bases and J by 0 bases, with 12 bases left in between. The CDR3 covers 15 residues. This CDR3 reads CASSGGFFSYNEQFF. Written as DNA, the CDR3 is TGTGCCAGCAGCGGCGGGTTCTTCTCCTACAATGAGCAGTTCTTC.

In DNA form, the CDR3 reads TGTGCCAGCAGCCTTACCGGGACTAGCGCATACGAGCAGTACTTC. This sequence encodes CASSLTGTSAYEQYF. This sequence joins TRBV3-1 (or the pseudogene TRBV3-2) and TRBJ2-7; 10 bases match TRBD2. CDR1 LGHDT and CDR2 YNNKEL come from the germline V gene (reference sequence). The trim removed 4 bases at V and 4 bases at J, leaving 7 bases unmatched. CDR3 length: 15 residues.

J is TRBJ1-5 and V is TRBV24-1; 7 bases fit TRBD1. From germline, CDR1 is KGHDR and CDR2 SFDVKD. Losses at the gene ends were 1 base for V and 11 bases for J; bases not matched to a gene: 1. The CDR3 totals 12 residues. The CDR3 here is CATSDFGQAQHF. The CDR3, as DNA: TGTGCCACCAGTGATTTCGGACAGGCCCAGCATTTT.

The chain combines TRBV27 with TRBJ2-7; TRBD1 might be the D (5 bases). Germline V gene sequence: CDR1 MNHEY, CDR2 SMNVEV (reference sequence). V gave up 2 bases and J gave up 2 bases, with 13 bases separating them. The CDR3 length is 15 residues. For the CDR3, the DNA is TGTGCCAGCAGTTTAGGGGTCAGACAGACCTACGAGCAGTACTTC. Its translation: CASSLGVRQTYEQYF.

V is TRBV11-3 and J is TRBJ2-2; 9 bases agree with TRBD1. V lost 3 bases, J lost 6 bases, and 11 bases stayed unmatched. Germline-derived CDR1 and CDR2 are SGHNT and YENEEA. The CDR3 is 17 residues long. The CDR3, as DNA: TGTGCCAGCAGCTTTTCCCCGGGACAGGGTTCCGCCGGGGAGCTGTTTTTT. It codes for CASSFSPGQGSAGELFF.

This clone came up once. This chain connects TRBV27 to TRBJ1-4, with TRBD1 matching over 8 bases. The CDR3 covers 14 residues. The V gene end was trimmed by 5 bases and the J gene end by 7 bases; junction bases not matched to a gene: 6. Germline V gene sequence: CDR1 MNHEY, CDR2 SMNVEV (reference sequence). CDR3 loop: CASSATGEFEKLFF. CDR3 nucleotides: TGTGCCAGCAGTGCGACAGGGGAATTTGAAAAACTGTTTTTT.

This clone came up once. The chain recombines TRBV11-2 with TRBJ2-5; TRBD2 might be the D (6 bases). CDR1 and CDR2 (germline): SGHAT, FQNNGV. V lost 5 bases and J 4 bases, leaving 23 bases between the germline ends. The CDR3 length is 17 residues. The CDR3 bases are TGTGCCAGCAGCCCTAGGGGAGGAGTTTGGTTGGGAGAGACCCAGTACTTC. This gives the protein CASSPRGGVWLGETQYF.

The V and J genes are TRBV6-6 and TRBJ2-5, with D tentatively TRBD1 (6 bases). Trimming removed 6 bases from V and 5 bases from J, with 16 bases in between. CDR1 and CDR2 from the germline V gene are MNHNY and SVGAGI (reference sequence). The CDR3 totals 14 residues. In DNA form, the CDR3 reads TGTGCCAGCAGGAGGGACACTTGGGGGGAGACCCAGTACTTC. Protein product: CASRRDTWGETQYF.